This T cell receptor (beta chain) was identified during a study of sequential checkpoint blockade in melanoma. The wider study: TCRbeta immunosequencing was performed on DNA from around 91 pretreatment melanoma tumor samples. Matched biopsies came pretreatment and at week 13 for 20 to 25 patients. General study points: About 30 times likelier clinical benefit followed increased tumor T-cell fraction and clonality. In arm A, pretreatment tumor clonality was associated with response.

Treatment meaning: randomized to nivolumab then ipilimumab (arm A) or the reverse (arm B). The data were produced by immunoSEQ multiplex PCR, yet TCRdb's version contains in-frame clones alone and is incomplete. The sample carries around 35,000 clones, 32% recorded once. Germline lookup yields CDR1 SGHNT and CDR2 YENEEA. Trimming removed 8 bases from V and 5 bases from J, with 24 bases in between. The CDR3 sequence is 16 residues long. This clone was seen more than once but under ten times. Antigen: not known. The origin of this receptor is a human donor with melanoma. The chain joins TRBV11-3 to TRBJ2-5; either TRBD1 or TRBD2 may supply D (7 bases each). The source material was tumor tissue (inferred from file names), sampled from a patient given nivolumab and ipilimumab in sequence. Here the CDR3 reads CASSPGGGGYSETQYF. DNA of the CDR3: TGTGCCAGCTCTCCCGGGGGAGGGGGCTATTCGGAGACCCAGTACTTC.